Described below is a single TCR beta chain sequence and its context. The data were taken from a study of control samples from healthy donors and cancer patients. The trim removed 4 bases at V and 7 bases at J, leaving 9 bases unmatched. CDR1 and CDR2 from the germline V gene are SGHDT and YYEEEE. The CDR3 is 16 residues long. Using immunoSEQ multiplex PCR, the repertoire was profiled, and TCRdb retains in-frame clones only, with some absent. The sample contains about 220,000 clones, about 95% of which appear only once. The chain uses TRBV5-6 and TRBJ2-2; 11 bases are a match to TRBD2. This clonotype originated in a man in his fifties in good health. The sequenced material came from blood. The DNA for the CDR3 is TGTGCCAGCAGCCCCTTAGCGGGGGGGATGTTCGGGGAGCTGTTTTTT. Residues: CASSPLAGGMFGELFF.